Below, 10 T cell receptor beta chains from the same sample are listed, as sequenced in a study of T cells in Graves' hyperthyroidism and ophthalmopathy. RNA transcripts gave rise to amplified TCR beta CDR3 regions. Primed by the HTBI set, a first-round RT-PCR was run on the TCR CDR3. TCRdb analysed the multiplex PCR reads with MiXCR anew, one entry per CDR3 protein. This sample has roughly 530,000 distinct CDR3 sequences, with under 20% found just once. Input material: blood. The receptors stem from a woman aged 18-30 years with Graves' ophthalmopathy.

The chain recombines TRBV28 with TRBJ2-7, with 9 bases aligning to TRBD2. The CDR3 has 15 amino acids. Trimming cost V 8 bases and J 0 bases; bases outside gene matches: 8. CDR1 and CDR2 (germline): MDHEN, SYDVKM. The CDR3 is CASRGGGSSSYEQYF. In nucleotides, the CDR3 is TGTGCCAGCCGCGGGGGGGGGTCAAGCTCCTACGAGCAGTACTTC.

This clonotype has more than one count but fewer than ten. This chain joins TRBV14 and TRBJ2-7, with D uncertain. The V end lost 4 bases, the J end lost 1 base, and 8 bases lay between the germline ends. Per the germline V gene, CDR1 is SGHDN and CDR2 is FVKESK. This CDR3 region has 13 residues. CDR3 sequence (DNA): TGTGCCAGCAGCCCCCCTCGGTCCTACGAGCAGTACTTC. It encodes CASSPPRSYEQYF.

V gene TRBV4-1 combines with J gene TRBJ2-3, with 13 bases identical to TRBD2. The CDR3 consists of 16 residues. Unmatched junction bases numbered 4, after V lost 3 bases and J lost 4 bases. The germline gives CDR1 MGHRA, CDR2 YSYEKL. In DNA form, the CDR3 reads TGCGCCAGCAGCCAGACCGGGACTAGCGGGGCAGATACGCAGTATTTT. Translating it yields CASSQTGTSGADTQYF.

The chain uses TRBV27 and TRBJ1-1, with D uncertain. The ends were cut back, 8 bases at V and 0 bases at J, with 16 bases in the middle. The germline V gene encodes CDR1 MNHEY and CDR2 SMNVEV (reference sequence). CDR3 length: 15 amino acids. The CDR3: CASQTPGGMNTEAFF. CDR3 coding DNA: TGTGCCAGCCAGACCCCGGGCGGGATGAACACTGAAGCTTTCTTT.

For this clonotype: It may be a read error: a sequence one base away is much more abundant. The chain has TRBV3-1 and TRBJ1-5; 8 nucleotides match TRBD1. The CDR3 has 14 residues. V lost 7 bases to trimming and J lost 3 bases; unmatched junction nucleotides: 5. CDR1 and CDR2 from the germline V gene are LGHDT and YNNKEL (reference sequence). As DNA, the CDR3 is TGTGCCAGCAACGACAGGGGTATCAATCAGCCCCAGCATTTT. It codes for CASNDRGINQPQHF.

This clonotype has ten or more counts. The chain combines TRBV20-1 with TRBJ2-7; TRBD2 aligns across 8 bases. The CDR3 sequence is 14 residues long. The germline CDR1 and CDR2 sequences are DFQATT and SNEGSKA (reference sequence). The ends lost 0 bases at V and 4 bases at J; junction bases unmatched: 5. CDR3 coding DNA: TGCAGTGCTAGAGATATGGAGCGGGGGTACGAGCAGTACTTC. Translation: CSARDMERGYEQYF.

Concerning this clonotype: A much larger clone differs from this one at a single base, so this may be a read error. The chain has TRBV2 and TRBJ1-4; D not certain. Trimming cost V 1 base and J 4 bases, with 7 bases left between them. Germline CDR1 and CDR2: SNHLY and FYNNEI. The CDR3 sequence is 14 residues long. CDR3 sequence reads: CASSEEQINEKLFF. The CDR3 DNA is TGTGCCAGCAGTGAAGAACAGATTAATGAAAAACTGTTTTTT.

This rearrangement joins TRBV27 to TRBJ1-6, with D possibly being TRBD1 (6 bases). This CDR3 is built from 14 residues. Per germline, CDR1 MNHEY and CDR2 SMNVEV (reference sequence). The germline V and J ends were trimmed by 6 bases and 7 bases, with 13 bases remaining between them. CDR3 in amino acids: CASRETGHNSPLHF. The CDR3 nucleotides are TGTGCCAGCAGGGAAACAGGGCACAATTCACCCCTCCACTTT.

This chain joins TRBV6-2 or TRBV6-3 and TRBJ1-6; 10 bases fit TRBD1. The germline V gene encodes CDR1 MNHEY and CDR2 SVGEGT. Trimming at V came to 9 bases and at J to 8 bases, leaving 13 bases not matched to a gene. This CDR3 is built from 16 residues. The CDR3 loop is CASVRGSGTGDSPLHF. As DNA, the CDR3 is TGTGCCAGTGTAAGGGGATCCGGGACAGGGGATTCACCCCTCCACTTT.

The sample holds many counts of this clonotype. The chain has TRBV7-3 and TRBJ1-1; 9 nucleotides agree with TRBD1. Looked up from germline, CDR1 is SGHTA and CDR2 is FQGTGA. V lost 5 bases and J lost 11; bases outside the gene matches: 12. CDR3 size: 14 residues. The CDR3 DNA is TGTGCCAGCAGCCTAAATCCGGGACAGGGTAGGGCTTTCTTT. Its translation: CASSLNPGQGRAFF.